A single sample gave rise to the 19 T cell receptor beta chains below, sequenced in a study of blood T cell repertoires in COVID-19 (dated by TCRdb to about 2020). The protocol used for the library was the immunoSEQ multiplex PCR assay. TCRdb carries this immuneACCESS record with in-frame sequences only. Its versions omit some clonotypes, under half of them owing to an unresolved V gene in the studies checked, with the rest unexplained. The sample table contains approximately 140,000 clones; only one count was recorded for around 85% of them. The ten largest clonotypes hold around 3.3% of the sample. Sequencing was carried out using peripheral blood. The receptors originated from a man aged 65 to 85 with acute or convalescent COVID-19.

This chain uses TRBV7-9 with TRBJ2-3; D might be TRBD1 (6 bases). This CDR3 spans 15 amino acids. The germline gives CDR1 SEHNR, CDR2 FQNEAQ (reference sequence). V was pared by 3 bases and J by 3 bases, with 13 bases between. Written as DNA, the CDR3 is TGTGCCAGCAGCTTTACCCTCGGACAGACAGATACGCAGTATTTT. This sequence encodes CASSFTLGQTDTQYF.

The chain combines TRBV20-1 with TRBJ2-7; D is perhaps TRBD1 (6 bases). V gave up 3 bases and J gave up 0 bases, with 9 bases separating them. The CDR3 length is 13 residues. The V gene's germline CDR1 is DFQATT and CDR2 SNEGSKA (reference sequence). CDR3 residues: CSASQGISYEQYF. Written as DNA, the CDR3 is TGCAGTGCTAGTCAGGGGATCTCCTACGAGCAGTACTTC.

This chain uses TRBV3-1 (or the pseudogene TRBV3-2) with TRBJ2-5, with 10 positions matching TRBD2. In germline, CDR1 is LGHDT, CDR2 YNNKEL (reference sequence). This CDR3 is 15 amino acids long. V shed 4 bases, J shed 5 bases, and the junction held 7 bases outside the gene matches. The CDR3 loop is CASSLKTSGRETQYF. CDR3 sequence (DNA): TGTGCCAGCAGCCTAAAGACTAGCGGGCGGGAGACCCAGTACTTC.

The chain links TRBV9 to TRBJ2-2; unclear D gene. The CDR3 has 15 residues. Germline V gene data show CDR1 as SGDLS and CDR2 as YYNGEE. V was cut by 6 bases and J by 2 bases, with 14 bases left in between. The CDR3 reads CASTPHHSNTGELFF. CDR3 bases: TGTGCCAGCACCCCCCACCACAGTAACACCGGGGAGCTGTTTTTT.

The chain combines TRBV10-2 with TRBJ2-7, with 9 bases aligning to TRBD1. V was clipped by 7 bases and J by 4 bases; unmatched bases: 8. The CDR3 has 14 amino acids. CDR1 and CDR2 from the germline V gene are WSHSY and SAAADI. The CDR3 DNA sequence: TGCGCCAGCACCCCCGGGACAGGGAAATACGAGCAGTACTTC. Encoded protein: CASTPGTGKYEQYF.

This chain links TRBV18 with TRBJ1-6; 7 nucleotides align to TRBD1. The CDR3 runs 15 residues. J was trimmed by 7 bases and V by 0 bases; bases with no gene match: 3. Germline V gives CDR1 KGHSH, CDR2 LQKENI. The chain's CDR3 is CASSPPSGGNSPLHF. In DNA, the CDR3 is TGTGCCAGCTCACCACCCTCAGGGGGAAATTCACCCCTCCACTTT.

The chain carries TRBV5-6 and TRBJ2-3; a possible D gene is TRBD1 (6 bases). From germline, CDR1 is SGHDT and CDR2 YYEEEE. The CDR3 spans 13 residues. Trimming cost V 4 bases and J 4 bases, with 10 bases left between them. In DNA, the CDR3 is TGTGCCAGCAGCCCGAAGGGGGCAGATACGCAGTATTTT. Its protein product is CASSPKGADTQYF.

This chain connects TRBV18 to TRBJ2-3, with D possibly being TRBD2 (5 bases). Deletions cut 2 bases from V and 5 bases from J, with 11 bases between. From germline, CDR1 is KGHSH and CDR2 LQKENI. The CDR3 has 14 residues. CDR3 bases: TGTGCCAGCTCACCAGGAGGTGCTGGAGATACGCAGTATTTT. Amino acids: CASSPGGAGDTQYF.

The rearrangement joins TRBV5-1 to TRBJ2-1; 7 bases are a match to TRBD1. Trimming removed 0 bases from V and 2 bases from J; junction bases left unmatched: 2. The CDR3 runs to 15 residues. Germline CDR1 reads SGHRS; CDR2 reads YFSETQ. CDR3 in amino acids: CASSLGQGPYNEQFF. In DNA, the CDR3 is TGCGCCAGCAGCTTGGGACAGGGCCCCTACAATGAGCAGTTCTTC.

Comment on this clone: At the DNA level, this CDR3 is encoded by other sequences in the same sample as well. V and J are TRBV5-1 and TRBJ2-7, with 13 bases that match TRBD2. The germline gives CDR1 SGHRS, CDR2 YFSETQ. Losses at the gene ends were 0 bases for V and 6 bases for J; bases not matched to a gene: 0. The CDR3 extends over 14 amino acids. CDR3 sequence: CASSLGLAGGEQYF. Written as DNA, the CDR3 is TGCGCCAGCAGCTTGGGACTAGCGGGAGGCGAGCAGTACTTC.

The chain has TRBV29-1 and TRBJ2-7; D might be TRBD2 (5 bases). The CDR3 consists of 16 residues. With 1 base removed from V and 1 base from J, the gap between germline ends came to 17 bases. Germline lookup yields CDR1 SQVTM and CDR2 ANQGSEA. The CDR3 DNA reads TGCAGCGTTGAAGTATATTTGGCCGAGGGATCCTACGAGCAGTACTTC. Encoded protein: CSVEVYLAEGSYEQYF.

The gene calls are TRBV5-1 and TRBJ2-2, with TRBD1 identical over 9 bases. V shed 0 bases, J shed 4 bases, and the junction held 7 bases outside the gene matches. The CDR3 runs 17 residues. In germline, CDR1 is SGHRS, CDR2 YFSETQ. The chain's CDR3 is CASSLARGQGRTGELFF. CDR3 in DNA: TGCGCCAGCAGCTTGGCCAGGGGACAGGGTCGCACCGGGGAGCTGTTTTTT.

The rearrangement joins TRBV2 to TRBJ2-5; D not resolved. The CDR3 covers 10 residues. Germline V gene lookup returns CDR1 SNHLY and CDR2 FYNNEI. With 6 bases removed from V and 5 bases from J, the gap between germline ends came to 4 bases. The CDR3 protein is CASSRETQYF. CDR3 DNA sequence: TGTGCCAGCAGCCGGGAGACCCAGTACTTC.

J is TRBJ1-4 and V is TRBV28, with no clear D. Germline lookup yields CDR1 MDHEN and CDR2 SYDVKM. Trimming took 3 bases from V and 4 from J, leaving 12 bases between them. CDR3 length: 15 residues. The CDR3 loop is CASSLRKTDNEKLFF. CDR3 nucleotide sequence: TGTGCCAGCAGTTTGCGAAAGACTGATAATGAAAAACTGTTTTTT.

DNA of the CDR3: TGTGCCAGCAGTATGACAGGGTCGGTCTACGAGCAGTACTTC. Its protein product is CASSMTGSVYEQYF. This chain connects TRBV28 to TRBJ2-7, with 7 bases aligning to TRBD1. The junction had 7 bases not matched to a gene; V was cut back by 5 bases and J by 3 bases. CDR1 and CDR2 (germline): MDHEN, SYDVKM. The CDR3 length is 14 residues.

The rearrangement joins TRBV5-4 to TRBJ2-3, with 14 bases matching TRBD2. V trimming: 8 bases; J trimming: 3 bases; junction bases outside the gene matches: 2. Germline assignment: CDR1 SGHNT and CDR2 YYREEE (reference sequence). This CDR3 spans 14 amino acids. The chain's CDR3 is CASGTSGSTDTQYF. CDR3 coding DNA: TGTGCCAGTGGGACTAGCGGGAGTACAGATACGCAGTATTTT.

J is TRBJ2-3 and V is TRBV18, with TRBD2 matching 7 bases. From germline, CDR1 is KGHSH and CDR2 LQKENI. The CDR3 sequence is 15 residues long. The junction had 5 bases not matched to a gene; V was cut back by 5 bases and J by 0 bases. The CDR3 DNA is TGTGCCAGCTCATCACTAGCGTCTAGCACAGATACGCAGTATTTT. As protein: CASSSLASSTDTQYF.

The genes are TRBV18 and TRBJ2-3; D is perhaps TRBD2 (6 bases). V gave up 5 bases and J gave up 1 base, with 13 bases separating them. The CDR3 totals 15 residues. CDR1 KGHSH and CDR2 LQKENI come from the germline V gene. Here the CDR3 DNA reads TGTGCCAGCTCAAAAGGAGGGCAGGGCACAGATACGCAGTATTTT. Encoded protein: CASSKGGQGTDTQYF. The entire variable domain, with the rest obtained from reference TRBV18 and TRBJ2-3, is as follows: NAGVMQNPRHLVRRRGQEARLRCSPMKGHSHVYWYRQLPEEGLKFMVYLQKENIIDESGMPKERFSAEFPKEGPSILRIQQVVRGDSAAYFCASSKGGQGTDTQYFGPGTRLTVL.

The rearrangement links TRBV28 to TRBJ1-5; perhaps TRBD1 as D (6 bases). The CDR3 has 14 residues. V lost 7 bases to trimming and J lost 7 bases, with 17 bases between them. Germline CDR1 reads MDHEN; CDR2 reads SYDVKM. CDR3 DNA: TGTGCCAGCAAAAAGGGGGGGGTTGAGCAGCCCCAGCATTTT. This encodes CASKKGGVEQPQHF.